This TCR beta chain was recorded in a study of shared clonotypes between healthy human individuals. Across the whole study: Donors, aged 18 to 49, were a couple of women and three men. Whole-study results and caveats: Shared clonotypes: approximately 4.5% naive CD4, around 3.4% naive CD8, 2.3% memory CD4, approximately 0.37% memory CD8. Generation probabilities were higher for clonotypes shared across all four sorted-subset donors than for unshared ones. Represented genetic and exposure-history diversity was restricted by having few donors.

The CDR3 is 12 amino acids. Trimming left V 4 bases short and J 2 bases short, with 4 bases between. The germline V gene has CDR1 SGHNT and CDR2 YENEEA. Turning to this clone: As yet, its antigen is unknown.

Profiling relied on immunoSEQ multiplex PCR, and the TCRdb table lists in-frame clones only, not all of them. The top ten hold roughly 0.13% of the sample, which has millions of clones, more than 80% seen once. The chain is built from TRBV11-3 and TRBJ2-3; D not certain. This sequence originates from a man between 18 and 35 years old in good health. Input material: naive CD4+ T cells sorted from blood. As to subset: CD45RA+ positively selected. This CDR3 is CASSSTTDTQYF. The DNA for the CDR3 is TGTGCCAGCAGCTCTACCACAGATACGCAGTATTTT. Supplemented by reference TRBV11-3 and TRBJ2-3, the full variable domain reads EAGVVQSPRYKIIEKKQPVAFWCNPISGHNTLYWYLQNLGQGPELLIRYENEEAVDDSQLPKDRFSAERLKGVDSTLKIQPAELGDSAVYLCASSSTTDTQYFGPGTRLTVL.